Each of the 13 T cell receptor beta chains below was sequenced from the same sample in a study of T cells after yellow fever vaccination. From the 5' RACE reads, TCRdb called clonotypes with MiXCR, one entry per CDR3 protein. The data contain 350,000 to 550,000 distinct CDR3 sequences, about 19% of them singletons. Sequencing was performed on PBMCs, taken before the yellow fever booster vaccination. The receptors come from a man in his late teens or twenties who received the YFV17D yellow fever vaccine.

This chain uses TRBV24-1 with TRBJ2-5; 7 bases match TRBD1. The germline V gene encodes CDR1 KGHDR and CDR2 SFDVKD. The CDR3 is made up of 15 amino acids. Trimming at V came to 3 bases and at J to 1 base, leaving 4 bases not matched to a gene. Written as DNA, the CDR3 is TGTGCCACCAGTGATCGTAGACAGGGCCAAGAGACCCAGTACTTC. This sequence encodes CATSDRRQGQETQYF.

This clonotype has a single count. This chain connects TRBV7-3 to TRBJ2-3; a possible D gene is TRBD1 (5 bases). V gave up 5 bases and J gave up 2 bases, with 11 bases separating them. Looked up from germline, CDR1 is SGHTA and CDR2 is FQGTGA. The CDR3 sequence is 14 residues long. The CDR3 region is CASSPDIHTDTQYF. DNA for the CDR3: TGTGCCAGCAGCCCGGACATACACACAGATACGCAGTATTTT.

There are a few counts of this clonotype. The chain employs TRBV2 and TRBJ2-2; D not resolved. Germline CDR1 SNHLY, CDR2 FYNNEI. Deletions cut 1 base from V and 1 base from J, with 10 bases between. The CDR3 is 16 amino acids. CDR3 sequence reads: CASSEVGLLNTGELFF. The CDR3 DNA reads TGTGCCAGCAGTGAAGTAGGGCTACTGAACACCGGGGAGCTGTTTTTT.

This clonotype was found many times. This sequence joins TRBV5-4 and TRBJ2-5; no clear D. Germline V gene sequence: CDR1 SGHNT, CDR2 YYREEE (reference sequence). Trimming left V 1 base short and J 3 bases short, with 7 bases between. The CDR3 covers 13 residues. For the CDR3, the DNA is TGTGCCAGCAGCTTGCCGTACGAAGAGACCCAGTACTTC. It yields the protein CASSLPYEETQYF.

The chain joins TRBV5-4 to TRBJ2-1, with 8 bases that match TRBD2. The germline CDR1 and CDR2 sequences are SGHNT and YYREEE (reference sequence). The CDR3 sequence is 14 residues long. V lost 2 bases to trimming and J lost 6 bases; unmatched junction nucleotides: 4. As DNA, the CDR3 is TGTGCCAGCAGCTTCGCGGGGGGACCCAATGAGCAGTTCTTC. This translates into CASSFAGGPNEQFF.

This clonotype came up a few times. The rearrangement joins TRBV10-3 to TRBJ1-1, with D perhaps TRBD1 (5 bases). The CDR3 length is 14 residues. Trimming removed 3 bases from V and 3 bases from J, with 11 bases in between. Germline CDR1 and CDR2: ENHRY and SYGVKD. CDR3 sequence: CAISENGGDTEAFF. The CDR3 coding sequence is TGTGCCATCAGTGAAAATGGGGGTGACACTGAAGCTTTCTTT.

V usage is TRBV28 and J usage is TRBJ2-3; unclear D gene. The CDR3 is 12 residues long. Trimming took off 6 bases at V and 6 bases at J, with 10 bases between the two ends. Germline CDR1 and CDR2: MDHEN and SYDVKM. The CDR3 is CASRHNIDTQYF. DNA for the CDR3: TGTGCCAGCAGACACAATATTGATACGCAGTATTTT.

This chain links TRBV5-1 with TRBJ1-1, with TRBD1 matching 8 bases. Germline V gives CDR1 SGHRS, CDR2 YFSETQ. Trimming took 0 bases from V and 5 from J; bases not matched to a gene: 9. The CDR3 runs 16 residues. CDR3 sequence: CASSLGTTGGRTEAFF. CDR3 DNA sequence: TGCGCCAGCAGCTTGGGCACCACAGGGGGAAGGACTGAAGCTTTCTTT.

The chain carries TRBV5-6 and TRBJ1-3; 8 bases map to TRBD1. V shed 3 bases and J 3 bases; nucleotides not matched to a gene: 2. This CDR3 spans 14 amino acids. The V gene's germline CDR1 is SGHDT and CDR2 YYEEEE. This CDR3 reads CASSYDRGGNTIYF. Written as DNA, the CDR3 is TGTGCCAGCAGCTACGACAGGGGTGGAAACACCATATATTTT. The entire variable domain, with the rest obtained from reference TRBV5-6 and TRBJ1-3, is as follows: DAGVTQSPTHLIKTRGQQVTLRCSPKSGHDTVSWYQQALGQGPQFIFQYYEEEERQRGNFPDRFSGHQFPNYSSELNVNALLLGDSALYLCASSYDRGGNTIYFGEGSWLTVV.

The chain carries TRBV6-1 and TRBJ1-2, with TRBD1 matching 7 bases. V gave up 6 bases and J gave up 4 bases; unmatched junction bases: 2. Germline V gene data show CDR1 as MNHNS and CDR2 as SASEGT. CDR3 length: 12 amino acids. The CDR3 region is CASRGQTYGYTF. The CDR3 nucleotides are TGTGCCAGCAGGGGACAGACCTATGGCTACACCTTC.

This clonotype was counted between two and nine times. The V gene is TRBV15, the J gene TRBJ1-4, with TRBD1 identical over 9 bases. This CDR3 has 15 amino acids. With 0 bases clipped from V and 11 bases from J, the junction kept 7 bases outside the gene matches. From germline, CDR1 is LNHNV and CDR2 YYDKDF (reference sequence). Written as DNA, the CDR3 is TGTGCCACCAGCAGAGAACCGGGACAGGGTGGGAAACTGTTTTTT. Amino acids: CATSREPGQGGKLFF.

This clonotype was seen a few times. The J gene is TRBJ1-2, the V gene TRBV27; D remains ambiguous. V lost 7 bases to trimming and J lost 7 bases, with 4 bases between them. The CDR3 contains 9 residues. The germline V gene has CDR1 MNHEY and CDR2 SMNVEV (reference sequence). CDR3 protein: CASTGGYTF. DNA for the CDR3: TGTGCCAGCACAGGTGGCTACACCTTC.

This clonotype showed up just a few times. The CDR3 DNA reads as TGTGCCAGCAGTCTTGACGGAAGCCGGGCCAACGTCCTGACTTTC. Protein: CASSLDGSRANVLTF. J is TRBJ2-6 and V is TRBV6-5; D gene uncertain. The V end was cut by 5 bases, the J end by 5 bases, with 13 bases between. Per the germline V gene, CDR1 is MNHEY and CDR2 is SVGAGI. This CDR3 is 15 amino acids long.